This T cell receptor (beta chain) was obtained from a study of T cell responses to AZD1222 COVID-19 vaccine. Germline CDR1 and CDR2: SGHRS and YFSETQ. This CDR3 comprises 11 residues. V was pared by 6 bases and J by 4 bases, with 7 bases between. Method: immunoSEQ multiplex PCR; TCRdb's copy keeps in-frame clones and lacks some. The profile covers over 150,000 clones, with 86% appearing a single time and 5.5% to 6% taken by the ten largest. The material was peripheral blood, obtained on day 0 of MenACWY control vaccination. The chain carries TRBV5-1 and TRBJ1-1; D gene unclear. The receptor was derived from an adult in good health. This CDR3 reads CASKWGTEAFF. In nucleotides, the CDR3 is TGCGCCAGCAAGTGGGGCACTGAAGCTTTCTTT.